The 20 T cell receptor beta chains presented below share a single source sample, sequenced in a study of blood T cells in healthy people across ages. Combining a sample-barcoded 5' primer with a J-beta primer mix, a second PCR ran for 7 to 11 cycles. TCRdb used MiXCR to reprocess the 5' RACE reads, holding one entry per CDR3 protein. The data hold 650,000 to 1,000,000 distinct CDR3 sequences, with 35% to 40% observed a single time. The specimen sequenced was blood. Every receptor here comes from a man aged 18 to 29 in good health.

This clonotype was observed a few times. The chain couples TRBV23-1 to TRBJ2-5; D tentatively fits TRBD1 or TRBD2 (6 bases each). TRBV23-1 falls under the ORF class, with uncertain function. CDR3 length: 14 residues. V lost 8 bases, J lost 2 bases, and 15 bases lay in between. CDR3 coding DNA: TGCGCCAGCCCAGTCGGGGGCTCTCAAGAGACCCAGTACTTC. It specifies CASPVGGSQETQYF.

The chain uses TRBV9 and TRBJ2-1; 8 bases line up with TRBD1. The germline V gene encodes CDR1 SGDLS and CDR2 YYNGEE. The CDR3 spans 16 residues. J gave up 2 bases and V 3 bases, and 7 bases lay outside the gene matches. CDR3 region: CASSAQTGVPYNEQFF. CDR3 in DNA: TGTGCCAGCAGCGCCCAGACAGGGGTTCCCTACAATGAGCAGTTCTTC.

This clonotype has only one observation. This may come from a read error, since a much larger clone is one base off. V gene TRBV5-4 combines with J gene TRBJ2-3; 8 bases align to TRBD2. The V gene's germline CDR1 is SGHNT and CDR2 YYREEE (reference sequence). V dropped 5 bases and J dropped 0; count of bases not matched to a gene: 2. The CDR3 covers 14 residues. The CDR3 reads CASRASGSTDTQYF. As DNA, the CDR3 is TGTGCCAGCAGAGCTAGCGGGAGCACAGATACGCAGTATTTT.

This clonotype was seen more than once but under ten times. The chain has TRBV7-2 and TRBJ1-2, with 7 bases lining up with TRBD1. The junction had 2 bases not matched to a gene; V was cut back by 0 bases and J by 4 bases. The CDR3 covers 14 residues. Germline CDR1 and CDR2: SGHTA and FQGNSA. CDR3 protein: CASSLAGDSYGYTF. CDR3 DNA sequence: TGTGCCAGCAGCTTAGCGGGGGACAGCTATGGCTACACCTTC.

This clonotype was observed many times. CDR3 sequence: CASSPIGQAETQYF. Here the CDR3 DNA reads TGCGCCAGCAGCCCGATCGGACAGGCGGAGACCCAGTACTTC. V usage is TRBV5-1 and J usage is TRBJ2-7; 7 nucleotides align to TRBD1. The better agreement between TRBJ2-5 and the DNA end casts doubt on the J call. The germline V gene encodes CDR1 SGHRS and CDR2 YFSETQ. The CDR3 runs 14 residues.

The rearrangement joins TRBV6-7 to TRBJ2-5, with D unresolved. The end of the DNA is better explained by TRBJ2-7, so the J call may be wrong. TRBV6-7 is annotated as an ORF whose role is uncertain. The CDR3 spans 12 residues. The CDR3 nucleotides are TGTGCCAGCACCCTATGTGGGTCCGAGCAGTACTTC. The encoded protein is CASTLCGSEQYF.

This clonotype was seen a few times. This rearrangement joins TRBV20-1 to TRBJ2-7; 10 bases line up with TRBD1. Germline-derived CDR1 and CDR2 are DFQATT and SNEGSKA (reference sequence). Losses at the gene ends were 3 bases for V and 4 bases for J; bases not matched to a gene: 6. The CDR3 covers 14 residues. In nucleotides, the CDR3 is TGCAGTGCTAGCTGGGACAGGGGAAGGTACGAGCAGTACTTC. Encoded protein: CSASWDRGRYEQYF.

This clonotype was detected only a few times. This sequence joins TRBV18 and TRBJ1-4; 7 nucleotides match TRBD1. The CDR3 consists of 16 residues. The ends lost 4 bases at V and 0 bases at J; junction bases unmatched: 5. Germline V gene lookup returns CDR1 KGHSH and CDR2 LQKENI. The CDR3 region has the DNA TGTGCCAGCTCACTACAGGGGCCAGCAACTAATGAAAAACTGTTTTTT. Its protein product is CASSLQGPATNEKLFF.

This clonotype has ten or more counts. Mismatch with germline at one junction end may stem from a read error. V and J are TRBV7-2 and TRBJ1-1; tentative D call: TRBD1 (5 bases). CDR1 SGHTA and CDR2 FQGNSA come from the germline V gene. The CDR3 length is 15 residues. This CDR3 is CASSLGPGANTEAFF. The CDR3 DNA sequence: TGTGCCAGCAGTTTAGGTCCCGGGGCGAACACTGAAGCTTTCTTT.

This clonotype appeared many times. The chain has TRBV7-9 and TRBJ1-2; D gene ambiguous. The germline V and J ends were trimmed by 5 bases and 3 bases, with 16 bases remaining between them. CDR1 and CDR2 from the germline V gene are SEHNR and FQNEAQ (reference sequence). This CDR3 has 15 residues. CDR3 in DNA: TGTGCCAGCAGCCTACGTTTAGGGTTAGACTATGGCTACACCTTC. Residues: CASSLRLGLDYGYTF.

This clonotype turned up a few times. The gene calls are TRBV6-2 or TRBV6-3 and TRBJ2-3, with D possibly matching TRBD2 (5 bases). Germline-derived CDR1 and CDR2 are MNHEY and SVGEGT. This CDR3 has 12 residues. The V gene lost 6 bases and the J gene lost 6 bases, with 10 bases spanning the gap. CDR3 region: CASSPERDTQYF. In DNA form, the CDR3 reads TGTGCCAGCAGCCCAGAGCGGGATACGCAGTATTTT.

The rearrangement uses TRBV2 and TRBJ1-1; D perhaps matches TRBD1 (6 bases). CDR3 size: 15 residues. V lost 3 bases and J 3 bases, leaving 14 bases between the germline ends. The germline CDR1 and CDR2 sequences are SNHLY and FYNNEI. This CDR3 reads CASSDMGARHTEAFF. CDR3 bases: TGTGCCAGCAGTGATATGGGGGCTAGGCACACTGAAGCTTTCTTT.

The chain uses TRBV3-1 and TRBJ2-5; possible D gene TRBD2, 5 bases. The V end lost 5 bases, the J end lost 5 bases, and 15 bases lay between the germline ends. This CDR3 has 14 amino acids. Per the germline V gene, CDR1 is LGHDT and CDR2 is YNNKEL (reference sequence). CDR3 loop: CASSFEWRTETQYF. CDR3 in DNA: TGTGCCAGCAGCTTCGAATGGAGGACGGAGACCCAGTACTTC.

J is TRBJ1-5 and V is TRBV10-3, with TRBD1 matching 9 bases. V shed 3 bases and J 5 bases; nucleotides not matched to a gene: 14. The CDR3 contains 18 residues. Germline lookup yields CDR1 ENHRY and CDR2 SYGVKD. The CDR3 is CAISDGTGYSVQDQPQHF. The CDR3 nucleotides read TGTGCCATCAGTGATGGGACAGGGTATTCCGTCCAGGATCAGCCCCAGCATTTT.

V and J are TRBV29-1 and TRBJ2-2; D possibly corresponds to TRBD2 (6 bases). The CDR3 length is 14 residues. Trimming removed 6 bases at V and 6 bases at J, with 17 bases between. Germline CDR1 reads SQVTM; CDR2 reads ANQGSEA. The CDR3 sequence is CSVRDWGKAGELFF. In DNA form, the CDR3 reads TGCAGCGTCCGGGACTGGGGAAAAGCCGGGGAGCTGTTTTTT.

This clonotype appeared a few times. CDR3 loop: CSASTGYQETQYF. In nucleotides, the CDR3 is TGCAGTGCTTCAACAGGCTACCAAGAGACCCAGTACTTC. The V gene is TRBV20-1, the J gene TRBJ2-5, with D possibly being TRBD1 (5 bases). CDR1 and CDR2 from the germline V gene are DFQATT and SNEGSKA (reference sequence). The CDR3 is 13 amino acids. V lost 5 bases and J 0 bases, leaving 10 bases between the germline ends.

This clonotype has only a few counts. V gene TRBV20-1 combines with J gene TRBJ2-5; 13 bases are a match to TRBD2. The length of the CDR3 is 15 residues. The germline V gene encodes CDR1 DFQATT and CDR2 SNEGSKA (reference sequence). V shed 5 bases and J 4 bases; nucleotides not matched to a gene: 7. The CDR3 here is CSAPGTSGIPETQYF. CDR3 sequence (DNA): TGCAGTGCTCCCGGGACTAGCGGGATCCCAGAGACCCAGTACTTC.

The chain recombines TRBV5-5 with TRBJ2-2; a possible D gene is TRBD2 (7 bases). Germline assignment: CDR1 SGHKS and CDR2 YYEKEE (reference sequence). With 0 bases removed from V and 11 bases from J, the gap between germline ends came to 14 bases. CDR3 length: 14 residues. The CDR3 sequence: CASSLEAGHSELFF. CDR3 sequence (DNA): TGTGCCAGCAGCTTGGAAGCGGGACACTCCGAGCTGTTTTTT.

The sample holds a few counts of this clonotype. The rearrangement uses TRBV6-2 or TRBV6-3 and TRBJ2-5; TRBD1 matches 9 bases. With the DNA end fitting TRBJ2-7 better, the J assignment may be wrong. The CDR3 is made up of 14 amino acids. Germline CDR1 reads MNHEY; CDR2 reads SVGEGT. In DNA form, the CDR3 reads TGTGCCAGCAGCGCCGGGACAGGGTCCCACGAGCAGTACTTC. Protein: CASSAGTGSHEQYF.

This clonotype has just a few counts. CDR3 protein: CASTMRSQETQYF. The CDR3 DNA reads TGTGCCAGCACCATGAGGAGCCAAGAGACCCAGTACTTC. This chain connects TRBV12-3 or TRBV12-4 to TRBJ2-5; D remains ambiguous. The CDR3 has 13 amino acids. Trimming pared 7 bases from V and 1 base from J, leaving 10 bases between.